The rows below give T cell receptor beta chains drawn from one sample of a study of T cell responses to AZD1222 COVID-19 vaccine. This table comes from immunoSEQ multiplex PCR, and its TCRdb copy is limited to in-frame clones, with some not included. There are under 110,000 clones in the sample; about 87% occur only once, and around 9.6% lies in the top ten. This specimen consisted of peripheral blood, obtained 28 days after the second AZD1222 dose. The receptors derive from an adult who received the AZD1222 COVID-19 vaccine. CDR3s leave out the opening cysteine and the closing phenylalanine or tryptophan. The D gene is left open where the match is weak. Rows may omit the clone size; those that give it use once, few, many or a size class.

cdr3_aa clone_size j_call d_call v_call
ASSPREWRGTGELF . TRBJ2-2 TRBD2 TRBV9
ASSPGLAASVFYNEQF few TRBJ2-1 TRBD2 TRBV7-2
ASSSLRSQPGANVLT . TRBJ2-6 . TRBV27
ASSQSGSGVYSEQF . TRBJ2-1 TRBD2 TRBV4-1
ATSSSGRPRETQY . TRBJ2-5 TRBD2 TRBV15
ASSLVLGRLSGNTIY . TRBJ1-3 . TRBV7-2
ASTFGDRTNEQY . TRBJ2-7 TRBD1 TRBV28
SVEQGAQAGNTIY . TRBJ1-3 TRBD1 TRBV29-1
ASTLDRDNQPQH . TRBJ1-5 TRBD1 TRBV6-5
ASSAGQGREKLF . TRBJ1-4 TRBD1 TRBV2
ASSWDRVNEQY . TRBJ2-7 TRBD1 TRBV6-5
ASSEDRVGNTIY . TRBJ1-3 TRBD1 TRBV2
ASSQERGNQPQH . TRBJ1-5 . TRBV3-1/TRBV3-2
ASSLVGDRGYDGYT . TRBJ1-2 TRBD1 TRBV7-2
ASSLDGQQETQY . TRBJ2-5 . TRBV5-1